Listed below are T cell receptor beta chains from one sample, sequenced in a study of OX40 agonist ivuxolimab in advanced cancers. TCRdb's copy holds only in-frame clones and misses some; the assay was immunoSEQ multiplex PCR. The repertoire holds around 50,000 clones, approximately 91% seen once, with around an eighth in the top ten. This specimen was CD4+ or CD8+ T cells sorted from blood, taken in a trial of the OX40 agonist ivuxolimab. These receptors were collected from an adult with an advanced solid tumor such as melanoma, head and neck, liver or kidney cancer. The CDR3 runs from the conserved cysteine through the conserved F or W. The D gene is left open where the match is weak. Size is omitted from some rows. Given values are once, few, many or a class for expanded clones.

D gene,CDR3 length,J gene,clone size,V gene,CDR3 DNA,CDR3 protein
-,13,TRBJ1-2,-,TRBV7-9,TGTGCCAGCAGCTTAGTCCAGACCTATGGCTACACCTTC,CASSLVQTYGYTF
TRBD1,15,TRBJ2-5,-,TRBV7-9,TGTGCCAGCAGCCGGACAGGGTGGAAGGGAGAGACCCAGTACTTC,CASSRTGWKGETQYF
-,15,TRBJ1-4,-,TRBV19,TGTGCCAGTAGTATTCAGGACAGCCCGAATGAAAAACTGTTTTTT,CASSIQDSPNEKLFF
-,13,TRBJ2-5,-,TRBV5-1,TGCGCCAGCAGCTTGGGTGGCCAAGAGACCCAGTACTTC,CASSLGGQETQYF
-,12,TRBJ1-4,-,TRBV19,TGTGCCTCGGAACGGGACTCCGGAAAACTGTTTTTT,CASERDSGKLFF
-,15,TRBJ2-5,-,TRBV6-5,TGTGCCAGCAGTAATCCGGGAGTAATGGGAGAGACCCAGTACTTC,CASSNPGVMGETQYF
TRBD1,17,TRBJ1-5,once,TRBV4-1,TGCGCCAGCAGCCAAGCGGCAGGGGGATATGGCAATCAGCCCCAGCATTTT,CASSQAAGGYGNQPQHF
-,13,TRBJ1-2,once,TRBV6-5,TGTGCCAGCAGTTACGGGCAGGTGGAAGTATACACCTTC,CASSYGQVEVYTF
-,13,TRBJ1-5,-,TRBV29-1,TGCAGCGTTCGGGCGCAGGCCAATCAGCCCCAGCATTTT,CSVRAQANQPQHF
-,14,TRBJ2-1,-,TRBV6-6,TGTGCCAGCAGTTATTACGCGACTGGGGGTGAGCAGTTCTTC,CASSYYATGGEQFF
-,12,TRBJ2-5,-,TRBV11-2,TGTGCCAGCAGCTTAGTGTTGGAGACCCAGTACTTC,CASSLVLETQYF
TRBD1,16,TRBJ2-3,-,TRBV27,TGTGCCAGCAGTCCAGCCGGGACAGGGGGAACAGATACGCAGTATTTT,CASSPAGTGGTDTQYF
-,12,TRBJ1-2,-,TRBV28,TGTGCCAGCCACAGGGATATCTATGGCTACACCTTC,CASHRDIYGYTF
TRBD1,15,TRBJ2-7,-,TRBV11-2,TGTGCCAGCAGCTTCTCCGGGACAGTCGCCTACGAGCAGTACTTC,CASSFSGTVAYEQYF
-,13,TRBJ1-1,-,TRBV2,TGTGCCAGCAGGGGAAACAGAGGCACTGAAGCTTTCTTT,CASRGNRGTEAFF
-,13,TRBJ2-7,few,TRBV6-5,TGTGCCAGCAGCCGGGATCCCCGCTACGAGCAGTACTTC,CASSRDPRYEQYF
-,17,TRBJ2-7,-,TRBV5-5,TGTGCCAGCAGCTTCTACCCCCGGGACGCTAGCTCCTACGAGCAGTACTTC,CASSFYPRDASSYEQYF
-,14,TRBJ1-3,-,TRBV6-5,TGTGCCAGCAGTCGGACAGTTACTGGAAACACCATATATTTT,CASSRTVTGNTIYF
-,13,TRBJ2-2,-,TRBV9,TGTGCCAGCACCCCCGGGGACACCGGGGAGCTGTTTTTT,CASTPGDTGELFF
-,13,TRBJ2-7,once,TRBV7-9,TGTGCCAGCAGCTCCGGACGAATGTCCCGGCAGTACTTC,CASSSGRMSRQYF
-,15,TRBJ2-1,-,TRBV2,TGTGCCAGCAGTGACGGGCGGGGCAACTACAATGAGCAGTTCTTC,CASSDGRGNYNEQFF
-,16,TRBJ1-1,-,TRBV18,TGTGCCAGCTCACCACCCGGGGGGCGGGTTAACACTGAAGCTTTCTTT,CASSPPGGRVNTEAFF